One and the same sample provided the 8 T cell receptor beta chains below, sequenced in a study of T-cell memory formation after mild COVID-19. TCRdb recomputed calls from the 5' RACE reads with MiXCR, one row per CDR3 protein. Of more than 350,000 distinct CDR3 sequences in the sample, more than 15% were seen once. The specimen sequenced was PBMCs or a T cell subset sorted from them (not recorded which). These receptors came from a man aged 18 to 30 who had mild COVID-19 (a few samples of this study predate the infection). Cell type and time point are not known.

This clonotype was counted a few times. This chain links TRBV5-4 with TRBJ2-5; D uncertain. The V gene lost 4 bases and the J gene lost 2 bases, with 12 bases spanning the gap. The V gene's germline CDR1 is SGHNT and CDR2 YYREEE (reference sequence). This CDR3 spans 14 amino acids. CDR3 loop: CASSAETAQETQYF. CDR3 DNA: TGTGCCAGCAGCGCTGAAACCGCACAAGAGACCCAGTACTTC.

A remark on this clonotype: A read error is possible here, since a much larger clone lies one base away. The V and J genes are TRBV9 and TRBJ2-3; no clear D gene. Trimming took 3 bases from V and 5 from J, leaving 7 bases between them. CDR3 size: 12 residues. Germline V gives CDR1 SGDLS, CDR2 YYNGEE. The CDR3 nucleotides are TGTGCCAGCAGCGCGACCGGAGATACGCAGTATTTT. Protein sequence: CASSATGDTQYF.

This clonotype was observed a handful of times. The chain combines TRBV6-2 or TRBV6-3 with TRBJ1-1, with D uncertain. Germline values: CDR1 MNHEY, CDR2 SVGEGT. The CDR3 is 15 amino acids. V gave up 7 bases and J gave up 3 bases, with 18 bases separating them. The CDR3 DNA sequence: TGTGCCAGCATCCAACGGCAGAATAAGGACACTGAAGCTTTCTTT. Translated: CASIQRQNKDTEAFF.

There are a few counts of this clonotype. The chain is built from TRBV5-1 and TRBJ2-2; 7 bases match TRBD1. The germline V gene has CDR1 SGHRS and CDR2 YFSETQ. Trimming cost V 4 bases and J 6 bases; bases outside gene matches: 12. The CDR3 extends over 16 amino acids. CDR3 nucleotide sequence: TGCGCCAGCAGCGCACACACCGGGACAGCGCCCGGGGAGCTGTTTTTT. As protein: CASSAHTGTAPGELFF.

The chain recombines TRBV2 with TRBJ2-1; D ambiguous. V was clipped by 3 bases and J by 9 bases, with 6 bases between them. CDR1 SNHLY and CDR2 FYNNEI come from the germline V gene. The CDR3 runs 11 residues. The CDR3 nucleotides are TGTGCCAGCAGTGAGGCAGCTGAGCAGTTCTTC. Its protein product is CASSEAAEQFF.

This clonotype was picked up many times. The chain's CDR3 is CASSLYSPRDLTVSGANVLTF. In DNA, the CDR3 is TGTGCCAGCAGCTTATATTCGCCTCGGGACCTAACCGTCTCTGGGGCCAACGTCCTGACTTTC. This chain uses TRBV7-6 with TRBJ2-6; D may be TRBD1 or TRBD2 (5 bases each). Trimming left V 2 bases short and J 0 bases short, with 23 bases between. This CDR3 has 21 residues. CDR1 and CDR2 (germline): SGHVS, FNYEAQ.

CDR3 nucleotide sequence: TGTGCCAGCAGTTTAGATCTGCCCGGGGTGGGTTTGTACTTC. Translating it yields CASSLDLPGVGLYF. This chain connects TRBV27 to TRBJ2-5, with a tentative D call TRBD2 (5 bases). V lost 2 bases and J lost 13, with 20 bases in between. This CDR3 contains 14 residues. From germline, CDR1 is MNHEY and CDR2 SMNVEV (reference sequence).

This clonotype was recorded at least ten times. The chain couples TRBV29-1 to TRBJ1-3; D is unresolved. In germline, CDR1 is SQVTM, CDR2 ANQGSEA. Between the trimmed V and J ends, which lost 4 bases and 4 bases, there was a span of 14 bases. The CDR3 loop spans 14 amino acids. CDR3 sequence: CSVVKESDGNTIYF. In nucleotides, the CDR3 is TGCAGCGTTGTAAAGGAGTCGGACGGAAACACCATATATTTT.